This paragraph covers one T cell receptor (beta chain) sequence. Its antigen is not identified. CD8+CD57+ cell expansion had been shown by flow cytometry in patients chosen for sequencing. The CDR3 is made up of 15 amino acids. Germline V gene sequence: CDR1 SNHLY, CDR2 FYNNEI. V trimming: 4 bases; J trimming: 2 bases; junction bases outside the gene matches: 6. The data belong to a study of CD8+CD57+ T cells in acquired aplastic anemia. Study summary: Sorted CD4+ and CD8+ cells gave an average of approximately 3.4 ug of DNA. Findings and limits, study-wide: Found in both controls and patients were twenty-nine CD8+ CDR3 sequences.

The TCR beta profiling, which covered VDJ combination and CDR3 sequence, was carried out using genomic DNA as the template. TCRdb redid the calling of the reads with MiXCR, one entry per CDR3 protein. Of 150,000 to 200,000 distinct CDR3 sequences detected, 47% appear once; the ten largest clones hold approximately 2.8%. V is TRBV2 and J is TRBJ2-5, with 8 bases fitting TRBD2. This sequence originates from a human donor with aplastic anemia. The sample taken for sequencing was sorted CD4+, CD8+, or CD8+CD57+ T cells (not recorded which) from PBMCs. CDR3 in DNA: TGTGCCAGCAGTGGAGGCTCTAGCGGGCAAGAGACCCAGTACTTC. Its translation: CASSGGSSGQETQYF.